This entry is about one T cell receptor (beta chain). Its target is not known. TCRdb's copy holds only in-frame clones and misses some; the assay was immunoSEQ multiplex PCR. This sample has about 53,000 clones; about four fifths occur once, and the top ten carry 4.5% to 5.5%. Germline CDR1 and CDR2: SGHAT and FQNNGV. V dropped 7 bases and J dropped 6 bases, with 19 bases sitting between them. The CDR3 loop spans 14 amino acids. The data originate from a study of OX40 agonist ivuxolimab in advanced cancers. Looking at the study overall: A mean age of around 60 years, range about 20 to 85, was recorded, and more than 80% were male. Partial responses were achieved by three patients, of whom one had hepatocellular carcinoma and two had cutaneous melanoma.

General study results and limits: Expanded peripheral T-cell antigen specificity went undetermined.

This receptor was obtained from an adult with an advanced solid tumor such as melanoma, head and neck, liver or kidney cancer. The starting material was CD4+ or CD8+ T cells sorted from blood, obtained in a trial of the OX40 agonist ivuxolimab. The rearrangement links TRBV11-2 to TRBJ2-7; no clear D. The CDR3 coding sequence is TGTGCCAGCACCCCCCTGCGGAGTTATGGCGAGCAGTACTTC. It encodes CASTPLRSYGEQYF.